The T cell receptor beta chain described here comes from a study of T cells in Graves' hyperthyroidism and ophthalmopathy. Germline V gene lookup returns CDR1 GTSNPN and CDR2 SVGIG (reference sequence). This CDR3 region has 15 residues. Trimming removed 2 bases from V and 5 bases from J, with 15 bases in between. Amplified regions were TCR beta CDR3 sequences from RNA transcripts. When the TCR CDR3 underwent first-round RT-PCR, the HTBI primer set was used. Each CDR3 protein is one row after TCRdb ran MiXCR on the multiplex PCR reads. The data contain some 770,000 distinct CDR3 sequences, roughly 15% of them seen just once; the ten biggest clones take up around 7.7%. Overall study results and limits: A model using 13 V-J features told ophthalmopathy apart from stable hyperthyroidism.

Diagnosis rested on symptoms, serum thyroxine and TRAb, thyroid ultrasound, and orbital computed tomography. A roughly 9.1 ml volume of fresh peripheral blood provided the PBMCs. Notes on this clonotype: Its cognate antigen is unknown.

This clonotype was sampled from a man younger than 30 with Graves' hyperthyroidism. The chain employs TRBV30 and TRBJ1-4, with TRBD1 as a possible D gene (5 bases). Sequencing used blood. CDR3 DNA: TGTGCCTGGAGTCAACCGGGACGGCTGAATGAAAAACTGTTTTTT. Its translation: CAWSQPGRLNEKLFF.